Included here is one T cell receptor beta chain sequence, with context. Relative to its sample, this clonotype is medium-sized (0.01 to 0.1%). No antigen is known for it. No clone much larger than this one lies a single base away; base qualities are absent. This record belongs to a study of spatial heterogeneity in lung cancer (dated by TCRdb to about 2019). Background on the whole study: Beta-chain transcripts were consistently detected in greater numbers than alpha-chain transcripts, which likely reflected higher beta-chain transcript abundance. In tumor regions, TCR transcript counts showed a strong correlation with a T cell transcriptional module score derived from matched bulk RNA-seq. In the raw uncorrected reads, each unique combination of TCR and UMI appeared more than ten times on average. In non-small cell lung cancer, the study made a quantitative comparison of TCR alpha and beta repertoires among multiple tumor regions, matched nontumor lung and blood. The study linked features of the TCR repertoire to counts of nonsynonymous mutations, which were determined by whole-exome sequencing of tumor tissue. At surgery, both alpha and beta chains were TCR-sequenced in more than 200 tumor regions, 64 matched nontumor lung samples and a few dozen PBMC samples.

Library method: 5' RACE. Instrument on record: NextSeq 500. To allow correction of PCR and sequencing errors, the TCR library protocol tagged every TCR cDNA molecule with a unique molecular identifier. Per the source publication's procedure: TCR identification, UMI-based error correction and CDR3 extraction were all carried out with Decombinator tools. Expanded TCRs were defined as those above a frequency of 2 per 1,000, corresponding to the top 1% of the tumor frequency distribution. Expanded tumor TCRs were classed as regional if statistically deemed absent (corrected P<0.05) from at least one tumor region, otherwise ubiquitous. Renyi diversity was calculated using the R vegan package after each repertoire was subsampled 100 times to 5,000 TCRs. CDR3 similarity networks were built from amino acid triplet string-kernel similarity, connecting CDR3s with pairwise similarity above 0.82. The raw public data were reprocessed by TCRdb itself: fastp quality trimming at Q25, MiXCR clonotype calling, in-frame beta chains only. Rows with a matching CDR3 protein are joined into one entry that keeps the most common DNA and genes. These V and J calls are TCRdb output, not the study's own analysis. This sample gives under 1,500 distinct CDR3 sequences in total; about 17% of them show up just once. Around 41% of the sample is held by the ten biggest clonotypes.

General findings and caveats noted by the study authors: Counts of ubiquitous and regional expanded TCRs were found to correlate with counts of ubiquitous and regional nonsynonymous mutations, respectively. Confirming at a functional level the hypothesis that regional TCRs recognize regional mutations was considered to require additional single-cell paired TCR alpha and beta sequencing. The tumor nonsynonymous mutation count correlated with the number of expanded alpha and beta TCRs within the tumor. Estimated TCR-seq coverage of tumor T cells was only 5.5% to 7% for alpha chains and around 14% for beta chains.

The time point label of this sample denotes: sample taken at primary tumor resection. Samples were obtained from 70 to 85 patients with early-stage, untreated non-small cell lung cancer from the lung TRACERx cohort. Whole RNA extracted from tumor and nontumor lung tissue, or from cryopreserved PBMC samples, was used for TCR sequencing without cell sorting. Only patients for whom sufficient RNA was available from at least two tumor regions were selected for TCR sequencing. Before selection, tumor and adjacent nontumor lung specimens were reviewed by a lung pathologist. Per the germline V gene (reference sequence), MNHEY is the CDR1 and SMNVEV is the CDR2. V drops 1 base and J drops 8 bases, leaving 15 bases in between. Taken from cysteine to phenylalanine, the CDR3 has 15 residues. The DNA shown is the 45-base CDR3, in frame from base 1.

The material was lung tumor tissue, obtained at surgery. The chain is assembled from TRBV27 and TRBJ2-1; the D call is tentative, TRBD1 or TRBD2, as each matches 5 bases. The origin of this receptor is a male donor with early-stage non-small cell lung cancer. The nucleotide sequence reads TGTGCCAGCAGTTTATTTGTGGGACCCTTGGATGAGCAGTTCTTC. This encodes CASSLFVGPLDEQFF.